Sequencing of this T cell receptor beta chain was carried out in a study of lymphopenia after photon versus proton radiotherapy. Profiling relied on immunoSEQ multiplex PCR, and the TCRdb table lists in-frame clones only, not all of them. The table includes 6,500 to 8,500 clones, approximately 93% detected once. J gave up 5 bases and V 1 base, and 8 bases lay outside the gene matches. The length of the CDR3 is 15 residues. Per the germline V gene, CDR1 is SGHDT and CDR2 is YYEEEE. The sequencing used peripheral blood, collected from a patient treated with photon-based radiotherapy. V usage is TRBV5-6 and J usage is TRBJ1-1; TRBD1 matches 7 bases. This clonotype was obtained from a woman aged 45-65 years with cholangiocarcinoma. In nucleotides, the CDR3 is TGTGCCAGCAGCTTGCCCAGGGGGATAAGGACTGAAGCTTTCTTT. Translated, it gives CASSLPRGIRTEAFF.